What follows are 23 T cell receptor beta chains derived from one specimen sequenced in a study of shared clonotypes between healthy human individuals. Assay: immunoSEQ multiplex PCR; the TCRdb copy retains only in-frame clones and omits some. The data contain some 1.5 million clones, roughly 98% of them seen just once; the ten biggest clones take up about 0.45%. Sequences were obtained from naive CD4+ T cells sorted from blood. As for subset: CD45RA+ positively selected. All receptors come from a man younger than 45 in good health.

This chain uses TRBV10-3 with TRBJ2-1; 7 bases align to TRBD2. Germline CDR1 is ENHRY and CDR2 is SYGVKD. The CDR3 has 13 amino acids. The V gene end was trimmed by 7 bases and the J gene end by 1 base; junction bases not matched to a gene: 1. The CDR3 region is CAITGGSYNEQFF. CDR3 sequence (DNA): TGTGCCATCACGGGGGGATCCTACAATGAGCAGTTCTTC.

The chain joins TRBV5-6 to TRBJ2-7; D not certain. The CDR3 runs to 15 residues. V shed 3 bases and J shed 2 bases, with 15 bases lying between them. CDR1 is SGHDT and CDR2 is YYEEEE in the germline V gene. The CDR3 is CASSWGPTPTYEQYF. In nucleotides, the CDR3 is TGTGCCAGCAGCTGGGGTCCGACACCGACCTACGAGCAGTACTTC. The entire variable domain, with the rest obtained from reference TRBV5-6 and TRBJ2-7, is as follows: DAGVTQSPTHLIKTRGQQVTLRCSPKSGHDTVSWYQQALGQGPQFIFQYYEEEERQRGNFPDRFSGHQFPNYSSELNVNALLLGDSALYLCASSWGPTPTYEQYFGPGTRLTVT.

In its sample, this clone was seen once. The rearrangement links TRBV18 to TRBJ2-5; no clear D gene. Germline values: CDR1 KGHSH, CDR2 LQKENI. V was trimmed by 3 bases and J by 3 bases, leaving 14 bases between them. The CDR3 has 15 amino acids. CDR3 in amino acids: CASSPWGSAKETQYF. CDR3 nucleotide sequence: TGTGCCAGCTCACCCTGGGGTTCAGCGAAAGAGACCCAGTACTTC.

The V and J genes are TRBV5-1 and TRBJ1-2; D is unresolved. V lost 4 bases and J lost 8, with 15 bases in between. CDR3 length: 13 amino acids. Per germline, CDR1 SGHRS and CDR2 YFSETQ. CDR3 sequence reads: CASSPGGKGGYTF. The CDR3 bases are TGCGCCAGCAGCCCGGGTGGAAAGGGAGGCTACACCTTC. Using reference TRBV5-1 and TRBJ1-2 for the parts outside the CDR3, the full variable domain is KAGVTQTPRYLIKTRGQQVTLSCSPISGHRSVSWYQQTPGQGLQFLFEYFSETQRNKGNFPGRFSGRQFSNSRSEMNVSTLELGDSALYLCASSPGGKGGYTFGSGTRLTVV.

The chain couples TRBV2 to TRBJ1-2; D call uncertain. The V gene lost 6 bases and the J gene lost 3 bases, with 11 bases spanning the gap. CDR1 is SNHLY, CDR2 FYNNEI, per germline. This CDR3 region has 13 residues. The CDR3 nucleotides read TGTGCCAGCAGCGAGACTAGCTACTATGGCTACACCTTC. Translation gives CASSETSYYGYTF.

The chain links TRBV5-1 to TRBJ2-4; a weak D match, TRBD2 (7 bases). The V gene lost 4 bases and the J gene lost 1 base, with 12 bases spanning the gap. The CDR3 covers 15 residues. Germline lookup yields CDR1 SGHRS and CDR2 YFSETQ. CDR3 residues: CASSPGRGAKNIQYF. Written as DNA, the CDR3 is TGCGCCAGCAGCCCTGGGAGGGGGGCCAAAAACATTCAGTACTTC.

This chain links TRBV19 with TRBJ1-1, with TRBD1 as a possible D gene (5 bases). V shed 3 bases and J shed 4 bases, with 9 bases lying between them. The length of the CDR3 is 13 residues. Germline V gives CDR1 LNHDA, CDR2 SQIVND (reference sequence). The CDR3 bases are TGTGCCAGTAGTATTAAGGGGAGCACTGAAGCTTTCTTT. As protein: CASSIKGSTEAFF.

As regards this clone: The same CDR3 can be traced to other DNA sequences in this sample. CDR3: CASSLGQHYEQYF. The CDR3 coding sequence is TGTGCCAGCAGCCTAGGACAGCACTACGAGCAGTACTTC. The V call is TRBV7-3, the J call TRBJ2-7, with D possibly TRBD1 on 6 matching bases. Germline V gene data show CDR1 as SGHTA and CDR2 as FQGTGA. This CDR3 region has 13 residues. Trimming took 5 bases from V and 3 from J, leaving 11 bases between them.

V and J are TRBV6-6 and TRBJ1-1, with a tentative D call TRBD1 (5 bases). The CDR3 length is 15 residues. V lost 6 bases, J lost 7 bases, and 21 bases lay in between. Germline V lookup: CDR1 MNHNY, CDR2 SVGAGI (reference sequence). In DNA form, the CDR3 reads TGTGCCAGCAGCATACCCGGGGCAGGGTATAATGAAGCTTTCTTT. Translated, it gives CASSIPGAGYNEAFF.

Here the CDR3 DNA reads TGTGCCAGTAGAAGGACAGGTCCCACTGAAGCTTTCTTT. Encoded protein: CASRRTGPTEAFF. The rearrangement uses TRBV19 and TRBJ1-1, with 7 bases aligning to TRBD1. The ends lost 6 bases at V and 4 bases at J; junction bases unmatched: 5. Germline CDR1 and CDR2: LNHDA and SQIVND (reference sequence). The CDR3 sequence is 13 residues long.

The chain recombines TRBV7-9 with TRBJ1-5; the match to TRBD1 covers 10 bases. Germline CDR1 SEHNR, CDR2 FQNEAQ (reference sequence). CDR3 length: 18 amino acids. V shed 0 bases and J 7 bases; nucleotides not matched to a gene: 12. The CDR3, as DNA: TGTGCCAGCAGCTTAGCGACCTGGGACAGGGGAGGGGTACAGCCCCAGCATTTT. It translates to CASSLATWDRGGVQPQHF.

This chain connects TRBV2 to TRBJ2-5; perhaps TRBD1 as D (6 bases). Germline CDR1 and CDR2: SNHLY and FYNNEI. The V and J ends lost 4 bases and 6 bases respectively, with 15 bases between them. This CDR3 comprises 14 residues. CDR3 sequence reads: CASSVTGLLKTQYF. The DNA of the CDR3 is TGTGCCAGCAGTGTTACAGGGTTATTGAAGACCCAGTACTTC.

The chain links TRBV4-3 to TRBJ2-7; 11 nucleotides agree with TRBD2. V shed 4 bases, J shed 3 bases, and the junction held 2 bases outside the gene matches. The germline CDR1 and CDR2 sequences are LGHNA and YSLEER. The CDR3 sequence is 14 residues long. Here the CDR3 DNA reads TGCGCCAGCAGCCCACTAGCGGGAGACTACGAGCAGTACTTC. Encoded protein: CASSPLAGDYEQYF.

The chain couples TRBV5-1 to TRBJ1-4, with D possibly matching TRBD1 (5 bases). CDR3 length: 15 residues. The germline V and J ends were trimmed by 0 bases and 4 bases, with 10 bases remaining between them. The germline V gene has CDR1 SGHRS and CDR2 YFSETQ. The CDR3 nucleotides read TGCGCCAGCAGCTTGGGGGCAGGGAATAATGAAAAACTGTTTTTT. Its protein is CASSLGAGNNEKLFF.

The chain joins TRBV15 to TRBJ2-7; a weak D match, TRBD1 (6 bases). The V gene's germline CDR1 is LNHNV and CDR2 YYDKDF (reference sequence). Deletions cut 8 bases from V and 2 bases from J, with 10 bases between. The CDR3 is made up of 12 amino acids. The CDR3 region is CATLGAAYEQYF. The CDR3 DNA reads as TGTGCCACCTTGGGGGCGGCCTACGAGCAGTACTTC.

The gene calls are TRBV10-3 and TRBJ2-1; TRBD1 matches 10 bases. Trimming cost V 6 bases and J 6 bases; bases outside gene matches: 11. This CDR3 contains 16 residues. CDR1 and CDR2 from the germline V gene are ENHRY and SYGVKD. DNA of the CDR3: TGTGCCATCAGCCGGCCCCGGGACAGGGGATCCAATGAGCAGTTCTTC. The encoded protein is CAISRPRDRGSNEQFF.

Only one count was recorded for this clone. The chain has TRBV7-9 and TRBJ1-1; D unresolved. The V gene lost 2 bases and the J gene lost 7 bases, with 8 bases spanning the gap. CDR1 and CDR2 from the germline V gene are SEHNR and FQNEAQ (reference sequence). The CDR3 contains 12 residues. The CDR3 DNA sequence: TGTGCCAGCAGCTTACCTTCAGGTGAAGCTTTCTTT. Its translation: CASSLPSGEAFF.

CDR3 loop: CASSTGTRFPETQYF. CDR3 DNA: TGTGCCAGCAGTACCGGGACTAGGTTCCCAGAGACCCAGTACTTC. The rearrangement joins TRBV27 to TRBJ2-5; TRBD2 aligns across 8 bases. From germline, CDR1 is MNHEY and CDR2 SMNVEV (reference sequence). Trimming cost V 5 bases and J 4 bases; bases outside gene matches: 9. The CDR3 extends over 15 amino acids.

On this clone itself: The identical CDR3 is also encoded by other nucleotide sequences in the sample. V usage is TRBV19 and J usage is TRBJ2-5; TRBD2 is a possible D gene (5 bases). V was clipped by 3 bases and J by 5 bases, with 7 bases between them. In germline, CDR1 is LNHDA, CDR2 SQIVND (reference sequence). The length of the CDR3 is 12 residues. CDR3 protein: CASSIGGETQYF. The CDR3 DNA is TGTGCCAGTAGTATCGGAGGTGAGACCCAGTACTTC.

This clone appeared a single time. J is TRBJ2-2 and V is TRBV19; tentatively, D is TRBD1 (6 bases). V shed 11 bases and J shed 4 bases, with 14 bases lying between them. The CDR3 runs to 13 residues. The germline gives CDR1 LNHDA, CDR2 SQIVND (reference sequence). In nucleotides, the CDR3 is TGTGCCGCCGCGGACAGAAGCACCGGGGAGCTGTTTTTT. As protein: CAAADRSTGELFF.

This clone has only one observation. The gene calls are TRBV6-1 and TRBJ1-2; D gene unclear. Germline V gives CDR1 MNHNS, CDR2 SASEGT. V gave up 2 bases and J gave up 2 bases, with 6 bases separating them. This CDR3 spans 13 amino acids. In DNA, the CDR3 is TGTGCCAGCAGTGAAAAAAGAAACTATGGCTACACCTTC. It specifies CASSEKRNYGYTF.

CDR3 DNA sequence: TGCGCCAGCAGCCTCTTGGGACTACCTACTGAGCAGTTCTTC. Translating it yields CASSLLGLPTEQFF. The chain carries TRBV5-1 and TRBJ2-1; 7 bases match TRBD2. Germline CDR1 and CDR2: SGHRS and YFSETQ. This CDR3 is built from 14 residues. V gave up 4 bases and J gave up 9 bases; unmatched junction bases: 10.

The J gene is TRBJ1-1, the V gene TRBV7-9; D remains ambiguous. The CDR3 sequence is 13 residues long. The V end lost 5 bases, the J end lost 1 base, and 8 bases lay between the germline ends. Germline CDR1 reads SEHNR; CDR2 reads FQNEAQ (reference sequence). The CDR3 DNA reads as TGTGCCAGCAGCACCAAACCGAACACTGAAGCTTTCTTT. Protein: CASSTKPNTEAFF.